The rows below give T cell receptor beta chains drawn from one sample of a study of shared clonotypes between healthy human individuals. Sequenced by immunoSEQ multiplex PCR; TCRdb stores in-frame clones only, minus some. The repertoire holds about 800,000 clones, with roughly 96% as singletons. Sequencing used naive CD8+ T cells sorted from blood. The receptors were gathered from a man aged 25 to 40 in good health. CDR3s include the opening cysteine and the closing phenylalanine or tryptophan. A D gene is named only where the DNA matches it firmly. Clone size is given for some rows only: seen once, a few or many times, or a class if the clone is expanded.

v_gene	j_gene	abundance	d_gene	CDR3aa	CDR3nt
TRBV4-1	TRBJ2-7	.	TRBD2	CASSQEQAGGPYEQYF	TGCGCCAGCAGCCAAGAACAGGCGGGAGGGCCCTACGAGCAGTACTTC
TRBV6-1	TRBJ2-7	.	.	CASSVRGTSYEQYF	TGTGCCAGCAGTGTGAGGGGAACCTCCTACGAGCAGTACTTC
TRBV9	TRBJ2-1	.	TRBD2	CASSETSGTSYNEQFF	TGTGCCAGCAGCGAAACTAGCGGGACATCCTACAATGAGCAGTTCTTC
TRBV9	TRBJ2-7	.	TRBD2	CASSGTSGYEQYF	TGTGCCAGCTCGGGGACTAGCGGCTACGAGCAGTACTTC
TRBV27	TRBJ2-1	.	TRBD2	CASSPGGTGSEQFF	TGTGCCAGCAGCCCCGGGGGGACGGGGAGTGAGCAGTTCTTC
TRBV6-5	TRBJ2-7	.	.	CASSLWGGKTYEQYF	TGTGCCAGCAGCCTATGGGGCGGGAAAACCTACGAGCAGTACTTC
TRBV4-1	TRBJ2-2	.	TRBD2	CASSQVWASGSRTGELFF	TGCGCCAGCAGCCAAGTTTGGGCTAGCGGGAGTCGAACCGGGGAGCTGTTTTTT
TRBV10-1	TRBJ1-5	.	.	CASSEFQDSNSNQPQHF	TGCGCCAGCAGTGAGTTCCAAGACAGCAATAGCAATCAGCCCCAGCATTTT
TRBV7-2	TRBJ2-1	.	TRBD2	CASSFAGVFNEQFF	TGTGCCAGCAGCTTCGCGGGAGTGTTCAATGAGCAGTTCTTC
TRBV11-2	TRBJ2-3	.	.	CASSLDPGADTDTQYF	TGTGCCAGCAGCTTAGATCCGGGAGCCGACACAGATACGCAGTATTTT
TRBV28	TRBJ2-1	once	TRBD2	CASSLVLAGNEQFF	TGTGCCAGCAGTTTAGTTCTAGCGGGAAATGAGCAGTTCTTC
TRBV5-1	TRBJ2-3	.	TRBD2	CASSLALAGVSDTQYF	TGCGCCAGCAGCTTGGCCCTAGCGGGAGTCAGTGATACGCAGTATTTT
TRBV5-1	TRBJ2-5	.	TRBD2	CASSFRLAGAQETQYF	TGCGCCAGCAGCTTTCGACTAGCGGGAGCCCAAGAGACCCAGTACTTC
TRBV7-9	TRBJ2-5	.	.	CASSLAGQLQETQYF	TGTGCCAGCAGCTTAGCAGGGCAGCTCCAAGAGACCCAGTACTTC
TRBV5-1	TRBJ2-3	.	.	CASSSHQGVATDTQYF	TGCGCCAGCAGCTCCCATCAGGGTGTTGCCACAGATACGCAGTATTTT
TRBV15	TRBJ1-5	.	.	CATSEGYQPQHF	TGTGCCACCAGCGAGGGGTATCAGCCCCAGCATTTT
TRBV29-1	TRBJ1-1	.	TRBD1	CSAPGTDEAFF	TGCAGCGCTCCAGGGACAGATGAAGCTTTCTTT